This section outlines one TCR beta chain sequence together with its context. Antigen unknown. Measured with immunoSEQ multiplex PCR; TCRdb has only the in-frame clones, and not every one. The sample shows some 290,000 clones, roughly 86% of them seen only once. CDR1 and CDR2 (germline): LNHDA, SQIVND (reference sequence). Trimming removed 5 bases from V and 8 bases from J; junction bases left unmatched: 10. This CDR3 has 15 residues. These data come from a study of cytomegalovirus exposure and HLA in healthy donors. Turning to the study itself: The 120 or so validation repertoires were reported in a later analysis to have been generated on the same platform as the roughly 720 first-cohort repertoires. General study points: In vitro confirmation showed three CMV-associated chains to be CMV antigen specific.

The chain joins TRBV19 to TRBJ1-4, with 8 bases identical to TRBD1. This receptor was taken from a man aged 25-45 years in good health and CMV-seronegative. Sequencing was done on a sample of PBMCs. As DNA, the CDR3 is TGTGCCAGTAGTCTTAGGACAGGGTGGGAAGAAAAACTGTTTTTT. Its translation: CASSLRTGWEEKLFF. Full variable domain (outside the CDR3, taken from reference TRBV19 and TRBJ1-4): DGGITQSPKYLFRKEGQNVTLSCEQNLNHDAMYWYRQDPGQGLRLIYYSQIVNDFQKGDIAEGYSVSREKKESFPLTVTSAQKNPTAFYLCASSLRTGWEEKLFFGSGTQLSVL.